This T cell receptor (beta chain) was identified during a study of shared clonotypes between healthy human individuals. As for the study in general: The composition of the donors was two women and three men aged 18 to 49. Study-level findings and limits: The four-donor shared clonotypes exceeded non-shared clonotypes in generation probability, with non-shared ones scoring lower. The genetic and exposure-history diversity represented was limited by few donors.

The CDR3 runs 14 residues. Germline assignment: CDR1 SGHKS and CDR2 YYEKEE (reference sequence). Trimming left V 2 bases short and J 5 bases short, with 11 bases between. This clone appeared once. Its specificity is not known. Original methodology: Owing to the provision of junction-only sequences devoid of quality scores by immunoSEQ, filtering differed. Sequencing was performed with immunoSEQ multiplex PCR; in TCRdb, only in-frame clones are kept and a portion is missing. From that table come the V and J calls and clone size; the DNA was used to work out D and trimming. This repertoire shows approximately 2,000,000 clones, just under 95% found once; its top ten account for around 0.4%.

The source of this sequence is a man between 18 and 35 years old in good health. Some clones in this sample may be carry-over from other donors' samples. The J gene is TRBJ1-5, the V gene TRBV5-5; maybe TRBD1 (5 bases). Material: naive CD4+ T cells from PBMCs. Stated subset: CD45RA+ positively selected. CDR3 region: CASSFLMGDQPQHF. The CDR3 coding sequence is TGTGCCAGCAGCTTCCTTATGGGGGATCAGCCCCAGCATTTT.